This TCR beta chain was captured in a study of cytomegalovirus exposure and HLA in healthy donors. TCRdb's table, derived via immunoSEQ multiplex PCR, lists solely in-frame clones and lacks some. The sample has some 150,000 clones, 85% to 90% seen once; the top ten hold 3% to 3.5%. Germline CDR1 reads MDHEN; CDR2 reads SYDVKM. V shed 7 bases, J shed 3 bases, and the junction held 11 bases outside the gene matches. There are 15 residues in the CDR3. V is TRBV28 and J is TRBJ2-7; 8 bases are a match to TRBD2. The source is a woman aged 18-29 years in good health and CMV-seropositive. The sample was PBMCs. The chain's CDR3 is CASNRPGTSRYEQYF. The CDR3, as DNA: TGTGCCAGCAACCGACCCGGGACTAGTCGCTACGAGCAGTACTTC.